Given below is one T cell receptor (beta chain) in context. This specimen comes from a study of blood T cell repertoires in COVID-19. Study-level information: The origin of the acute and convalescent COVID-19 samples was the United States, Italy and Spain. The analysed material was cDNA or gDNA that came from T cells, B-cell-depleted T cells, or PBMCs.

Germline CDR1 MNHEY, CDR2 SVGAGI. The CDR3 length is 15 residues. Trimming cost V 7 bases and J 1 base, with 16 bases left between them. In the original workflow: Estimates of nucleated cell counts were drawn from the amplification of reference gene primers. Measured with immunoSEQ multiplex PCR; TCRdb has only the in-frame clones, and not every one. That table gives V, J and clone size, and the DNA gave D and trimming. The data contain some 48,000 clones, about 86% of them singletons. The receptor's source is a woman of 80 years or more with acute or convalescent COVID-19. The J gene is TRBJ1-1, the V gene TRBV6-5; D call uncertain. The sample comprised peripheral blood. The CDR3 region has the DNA TGTGCCAGCACTCCTGGTCGAGCATGGAACACTGAAGCTTTCTTT. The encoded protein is CASTPGRAWNTEAFF.